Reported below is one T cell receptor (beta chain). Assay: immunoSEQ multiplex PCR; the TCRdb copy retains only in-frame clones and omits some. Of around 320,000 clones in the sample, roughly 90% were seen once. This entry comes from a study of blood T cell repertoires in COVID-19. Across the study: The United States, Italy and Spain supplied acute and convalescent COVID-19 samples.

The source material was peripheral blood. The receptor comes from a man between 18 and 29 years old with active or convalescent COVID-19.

The CDR3 loop is CASSLPGQSGGYTF. In nucleotides, the CDR3 is TGTGCCAGCAGTCTCCCGGGACAGTCAGGGGGCTACACCTTC. The rearrangement joins TRBV28 to TRBJ1-2, with 7 positions matching TRBD1. The CDR3 totals 14 residues. J lost 8 bases, V lost 5 bases, and 11 bases had no gene match. Germline loops: CDR1 MDHEN, CDR2 SYDVKM.